This T cell receptor beta chain came from a study of T cell repertoires in cytomegalovirus infection. A word on this clonotype: The antigen is unknown.

TCRdb itself ran the reads through MiXCR, one entry per CDR3 protein. The repertoire holds 640,000 or so distinct CDR3 sequences, with roughly 33% as singletons. V lost 4 bases and J lost 6; bases outside the gene matches: 1. CDR1 and CDR2 from the germline V gene are MNHNS and SASEGT. The CDR3 has 13 residues. This sequence originates from a human donor in good health (CMV status not recorded). Some clones in this sample may be carry-over from other donors' samples. V is TRBV6-1 and J is TRBJ2-1; 9 bases map to TRBD1. This material consisted of cultured PBMCs, taken from culture after CMV antigen stimulation. The CDR3 DNA reads as TGTGCCAGCAGTGCACAGGGGGCCAATGAGCAGTTCTTC. Translation gives CASSAQGANEQFF.